These 25 T cell receptor beta chains were sequenced from one sample in a study of T cells in Graves' hyperthyroidism and ophthalmopathy. From RNA transcripts, TCR beta CDR3 regions were amplified. During a first-round RT-PCR of the TCR CDR3, the HTBI primer set was used. TCRdb reprocessed the multiplex PCR reads via MiXCR and lists one record per CDR3 protein. Of about 250,000 distinct CDR3 sequences listed, around 15% are singletons. Sequencing was carried out using blood. These TCRs come from a woman between 45 and 60 years old with Graves' hyperthyroidism that later progressed to Graves' ophthalmopathy.

This clonotype was observed many times. J is TRBJ1-2 and V is TRBV28; 10 nucleotides align to TRBD1. Germline CDR1 is MDHEN and CDR2 is SYDVKM. The CDR3 covers 14 residues. V trimming: 8 bases; J trimming: 7 bases; junction bases outside the gene matches: 10. Here the CDR3 DNA reads TGTGCCAGCCTCCCGGGACAGGGGTTATTTGGCTACACCTTC. Its translation is CASLPGQGLFGYTF.

Comment on this clonotype: A much larger clone is a single base away; this may be a read error. The rearrangement joins TRBV4-1 to TRBJ1-1; the D is unclear. Germline V gene sequence: CDR1 MGHRA, CDR2 YSYEKL. This CDR3 is built from 14 residues. In nucleotides, the CDR3 is TGCGCCAGCAGCCAAGGGCTCTTGAACACTGAAGCTTCCTTT. It is translated as CASSQGLLNTEASF.

This clonotype was counted at least ten times. The V and J genes are TRBV28 and TRBJ2-5; 12 positions agree with TRBD2. From germline, CDR1 is MDHEN and CDR2 SYDVKM. The CDR3 is 18 residues long. The J segment lost 4 bases and the V segment lost 2 bases, leaving 11 bases of the junction unmatched. CDR3 nucleotides: TGTGCCAGCAGTTTAAGGTTACTAGCGGGAGGCCCCGGAGAGACCCAGTACTTC. Its protein product is CASSLRLLAGGPGETQYF.

At least ten counts were recorded for this clonotype. The chain links TRBV20-1 to TRBJ1-2, with D maybe TRBD1 (5 bases). Germline V gene lookup returns CDR1 DFQATT and CDR2 SNEGSKA (reference sequence). Trimming took off 6 bases at V and 4 bases at J, with 21 bases between the two ends. This CDR3 has 15 amino acids. In DNA, the CDR3 is TGCAGTGCCCTCCCTCCTAACAGGTTTCGCTATGGCTACACCTTC. Protein sequence: CSALPPNRFRYGYTF.

The rearrangement uses TRBV5-1 and TRBJ2-5, with TRBD2 matching 10 bases. The CDR3 spans 17 residues. J was trimmed by 1 base and V by 9 bases; bases with no gene match: 15. CDR1 is SGHRS, CDR2 YFSETQ, per germline. The CDR3 is CATSKDGVAGGQETQYF. CDR3 nucleotides: TGCGCCACAAGCAAGGATGGGGTAGCGGGAGGCCAAGAGACCCAGTACTTC.

This clonotype was picked up many times. The CDR3 here is CASSPRSGSYEQYF. CDR3 in DNA: TGTGCCAGCAGCCCCCGGAGCGGTTCCTACGAGCAGTACTTC. V gene TRBV3-1 combines with J gene TRBJ2-7; possible D gene TRBD2, 5 bases. The germline V and J ends were trimmed by 4 bases and 1 base, with 11 bases remaining between them. The CDR3 length is 14 residues. Germline V gene data show CDR1 as LGHDT and CDR2 as YNNKEL (reference sequence).

At least ten counts were recorded for this clonotype. This sequence joins TRBV30 and TRBJ1-3; TRBD1 matches 9 bases. V lost 0 bases and J lost 7; bases outside the gene matches: 4. CDR1 and CDR2 from the germline V gene are GTSNPN and SVGIG (reference sequence). There are 14 residues in the CDR3. The CDR3 spells CAWSVQQGANTIYF. Here the CDR3 DNA reads TGTGCCTGGAGTGTACAACAGGGGGCGAACACCATATATTTT.

Regarding this clonotype: A read error may explain this, as a much larger clone is one base away. The chain is built from TRBV6-5 and TRBJ1-5; TRBD1 agrees at 7 bases. CDR1 MNHEY and CDR2 SVGAGI come from the germline V gene. This CDR3 has 15 residues. The CDR3 protein is CAGSYPDRNNQPQHF. DNA for the CDR3: TGTGCCGGCAGTTACCCGGACAGGAACAATCAGCCCCAGCATTTT.

This clonotype was seen a few times. V and J are TRBV25-1 and TRBJ1-6; perhaps TRBD1 as D (6 bases). The CDR3 length is 14 residues. Germline V gene data show CDR1 as MGHDK and CDR2 as SYGVNS. The ends were cut back, 7 bases at V and 8 bases at J, with 15 bases in the middle. The CDR3 bases are TGTGCCAGCAAATCTCCAGGGGTGGATTCACCCCTCCACTTT. Its translation is CASKSPGVDSPLHF.

This clonotype was counted ten times or more. The chain combines TRBV12-3 or TRBV12-4 with TRBJ2-7; D gene unclear. Trimming shortened V by 2 bases and J by 4 bases, and 15 bases separated the two germline ends. The CDR3 covers 15 residues. This CDR3 is CASSLSLTSGYEQYF. The CDR3 DNA follows: TGTGCCAGCAGTTTAAGTCTTACCAGTGGGTACGAGCAGTACTTC.

Ten or more counts support this clonotype. The rearrangement joins TRBV18 to TRBJ1-1; 7 bases line up with TRBD1. Trimming removed 1 base from V and 0 bases from J; junction bases left unmatched: 2. This CDR3 is 15 amino acids long. CDR1 is KGHSH and CDR2 is LQKENI in the germline V gene. The CDR3 region is CASSPRTGMNTEAFF. Here the CDR3 DNA reads TGTGCCAGCTCACCACGGACAGGCATGAACACTGAAGCTTTCTTT. Full variable domain (missing parts from reference TRBV18 and TRBJ1-1): NAGVMQNPRHLVRRRGQEARLRCSPMKGHSHVYWYRQLPEEGLKFMVYLQKENIIDESGMPKERFSAEFPKEGPSILRIQQVVRGDSAAYFCASSPRTGMNTEAFFGQGTRLTVV.

This clonotype has at least ten counts. This chain uses TRBV3-1 with TRBJ1-1; D is perhaps TRBD1 (5 bases). Trimming shortened V by 6 bases and J by 11 bases, and 22 bases separated the two germline ends. Germline CDR1 is LGHDT and CDR2 is YNNKEL (reference sequence). The CDR3 extends over 14 amino acids. DNA for the CDR3: TGTGCCAGCAGGGAAATCGGGACTCCGGTCCCGGCTTTCTTT. Translating gives CASREIGTPVPAFF.

In its sample, this clonotype was seen many times. The chain combines TRBV11-3 with TRBJ2-1; the D gene is possibly TRBD2 (5 bases). The germline CDR1 and CDR2 sequences are SGHNT and YENEEA. This CDR3 comprises 15 residues. V was pared by 0 bases and J by 2 bases, with 8 bases between. As DNA, the CDR3 is TGTGCCAGCAGCTTAGAAGAGGGTACCTACAATGAGCAGTTCTTC. Translated: CASSLEEGTYNEQFF.

Remarks on this clonotype: Just one base apart from a much larger clone, this may be a read error. Lacking the conserved final phenylalanine or tryptophan, this CDR3 likely reflects a read error. The rearrangement uses TRBV19 and TRBJ1-1, with TRBD1 matching over 11 bases. The trim removed 7 bases at V and 0 bases at J, leaving 4 bases unmatched. The CDR3 contains 15 residues. The germline V gene has CDR1 LNHDA and CDR2 SQIVND (reference sequence). This CDR3 reads CASTRTGGMNTEAFL. CDR3 DNA sequence: TGTGCCAGTACCCGGACAGGGGGCATGAACACTGAAGCTTTCCTT.

The chain uses TRBV2 and TRBJ1-1; 9 nucleotides match TRBD1. The CDR3 has 14 amino acids. Trimming at V came to 8 bases and at J to 5 bases, leaving 9 bases not matched to a gene. Germline V lookup: CDR1 SNHLY, CDR2 FYNNEI. CDR3 nucleotide sequence: TGTGCCAGCCATCGGAGGACAGGGGTAACTGAAGCTTTCTTT. Amino acids: CASHRRTGVTEAFF.

This clonotype was recorded at least ten times. V is TRBV2 and J is TRBJ2-2; unclear D gene. The length of the CDR3 is 12 residues. Germline lookup yields CDR1 SNHLY and CDR2 FYNNEI. Trimming pared 4 bases from V and 7 bases from J, leaving 7 bases between. CDR3 sequence: CASSVSGGELFF. The CDR3 DNA is TGTGCCAGCAGTGTCAGTGGCGGGGAGCTGTTTTTT.

This clonotype was observed at least ten times. V gene TRBV7-8 combines with J gene TRBJ2-7; TRBD2 agrees at 8 bases. The length of the CDR3 is 16 residues. The J segment lost 0 bases and the V segment lost 7 bases, leaving 11 bases of the junction unmatched. CDR1 and CDR2 from the germline V gene are SGHVS and FQNEAQ. The CDR3 bases are TGTGCCAGCACCCAAGCGGGAGTTACCTTCTCCTACGAGCAGTACTTC. The encoded protein is CASTQAGVTFSYEQYF.

Many counts were recorded for this clonotype. The chain has TRBV10-3 and TRBJ2-3, with D perhaps TRBD1 (6 bases). The CDR3 contains 15 residues. Trimming shortened V by 3 bases and J by 4 bases, and 14 bases separated the two germline ends. Per the germline V gene, CDR1 is ENHRY and CDR2 is SYGVKD. The CDR3 protein is CAISEGRGGPDTQYF. In DNA, the CDR3 is TGTGCCATCAGTGAAGGCAGGGGTGGACCAGATACGCAGTATTTT.

This clonotype was counted many times. CDR3 nucleotide sequence: TGTGCCAGCAGCTCCCATCCCACGGGGGGGGAGACCCAGTACTTC. Amino acid sequence: CASSSHPTGGETQYF. This sequence joins TRBV7-2 and TRBJ2-5; 8 bases agree with TRBD2. The V gene end was trimmed by 4 bases and the J gene end by 5 bases; junction bases not matched to a gene: 9. The CDR3 runs to 15 residues. CDR1 SGHTA and CDR2 FQGNSA come from the germline V gene.

This clonotype was seen at least ten times. This chain uses TRBV28 with TRBJ2-4; 7 nucleotides align to TRBD2. There are 15 residues in the CDR3. Germline CDR1 is MDHEN and CDR2 is SYDVKM. The V and J ends lost 8 bases and 8 bases, in that order; junction bases with no gene match: 15. This CDR3 reads CASGRALITNDIQYF. The CDR3 coding sequence is TGTGCCAGCGGGAGGGCACTAATTACAAATGACATTCAGTACTTC. Combining the CDR3 with reference TRBV28 and TRBJ2-4 gives the whole variable domain DVKVTQSSRYLVKRTGEKVFLECVQDMDHENMFWYRQDPGLGLRLIYFSYDVKMKEKGDIPEGYSVSREKKERFSLILESASTNQTSMYLCASGRALITNDIQYFGAGTRLSVL.

The count of this clonotype is one. The CDR3 is CASSFPPSTSGINEQFF. In DNA form, the CDR3 reads TGTGCCAGTAGTTTCCCCCCGTCGACTAGCGGGATTAATGAGCAGTTCTTC. The genes are TRBV19 and TRBJ2-1; 11 bases fit TRBD2. There are 17 residues in the CDR3. V shed 5 bases and J 7 bases; nucleotides not matched to a gene: 13. Per the germline V gene, CDR1 is LNHDA and CDR2 is SQIVND (reference sequence).

In its sample, this clonotype was seen a few times. The chain links TRBV5-1 to TRBJ1-5; 9 nucleotides line up with TRBD1. CDR3 size: 14 residues. V trimming: 4 bases; J trimming: 4 bases; junction bases outside the gene matches: 3. The V gene's germline CDR1 is SGHRS and CDR2 YFSETQ. CDR3 sequence (DNA): TGCGCCAGCAGCCAGACAGGGGGGAATCAGCCCCAGCATTTT. Protein product: CASSQTGGNQPQHF.

On this clonotype itself: With a much larger clone just one base away, this may be a read error. The chain couples TRBV12-3 or TRBV12-4 to TRBJ2-2, with 9 bases that match TRBD2. CDR3 length: 16 residues. CDR3 residues: CASSLGLAGNTRELFF. The CDR3 coding sequence is TGTGCCAGCAGTTTAGGGCTAGCGGGGAACACCAGGGAGCTGTTTTTT.

This clonotype was recorded at least ten times. The gene calls are TRBV27 and TRBJ1-1; D may be TRBD1 (5 bases). The V end lost 4 bases, the J end lost 3 bases, and 12 bases lay between the germline ends. CDR1 and CDR2 (germline): MNHEY, SMNVEV (reference sequence). The CDR3 covers 14 residues. Here the CDR3 DNA reads TGTGCCAGCAGTTCTATTCAGGGTTACACTGAAGCTTTCTTT. It yields the protein CASSSIQGYTEAFF.

The sample holds many counts of this clonotype. The V gene is TRBV7-6, the J gene TRBJ2-3, with TRBD1 matching over 7 bases. V was pared by 3 bases and J by 0 bases, with 3 bases of the junction left unmatched. The CDR3 is 15 residues long. The germline V gene encodes CDR1 SGHVS and CDR2 FNYEAQ. CDR3 residues: CASSLKGASTDTQYF. The CDR3 bases are TGTGCCAGCAGCTTGAAGGGGGCTAGCACAGATACGCAGTATTTT.